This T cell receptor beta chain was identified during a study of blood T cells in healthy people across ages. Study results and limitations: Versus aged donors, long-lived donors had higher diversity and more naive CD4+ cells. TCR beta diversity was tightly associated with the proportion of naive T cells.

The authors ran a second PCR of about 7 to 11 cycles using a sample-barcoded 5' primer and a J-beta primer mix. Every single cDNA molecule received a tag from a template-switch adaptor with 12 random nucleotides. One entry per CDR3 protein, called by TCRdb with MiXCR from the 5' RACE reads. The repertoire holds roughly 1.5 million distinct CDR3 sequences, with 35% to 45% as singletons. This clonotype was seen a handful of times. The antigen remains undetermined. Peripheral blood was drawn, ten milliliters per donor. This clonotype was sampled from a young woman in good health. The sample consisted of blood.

CDR3 coding DNA: TGTGCCAGCAGCGACAGGGAGCGTTGGAACACTGAAGCTTTCTTT. It encodes CASSDRERWNTEAFF. This chain connects TRBV7-2 to TRBJ1-1; TRBD1 matches at 7 bases. Germline-derived CDR1 and CDR2 are SGHTA and FQGNSA. After removal of 5 bases from V and 1 base from J, the junction contained 7 bases not matched to a gene. The CDR3 is 15 amino acids.